This T cell receptor (beta chain) is drawn from a study of blood T cells in healthy people across ages. The V gene end was trimmed by 2 bases and the J gene end by 4 bases; junction bases not matched to a gene: 13. CDR1 is SQVTM, CDR2 ANQGSEA, per germline. The CDR3 has 16 amino acids. In its sample, this clonotype was seen many times. Alongside a J-beta primer mix, a sample-barcoded 5' primer served in a second PCR lasting about 6 to 11 cycles. TCRdb re-analysed the 5' RACE reads in MiXCR, keeping a single row per CDR3 protein. The table includes some 560,000 distinct CDR3 sequences, about 28% detected once. These data also formed part of another study, on T cells of mothers and their children.

The V gene is TRBV29-1, the J gene TRBJ1-2; 7 bases match TRBD1. Sequencing was carried out using blood. This clonotype originated in a boy between 2 and 10 years old in good health. CDR3 bases: TGCAGCGTTGAACCCAACCACAGGGGCGCGGGCTATGGCTACACCTTC. Translated, it gives CSVEPNHRGAGYGYTF.